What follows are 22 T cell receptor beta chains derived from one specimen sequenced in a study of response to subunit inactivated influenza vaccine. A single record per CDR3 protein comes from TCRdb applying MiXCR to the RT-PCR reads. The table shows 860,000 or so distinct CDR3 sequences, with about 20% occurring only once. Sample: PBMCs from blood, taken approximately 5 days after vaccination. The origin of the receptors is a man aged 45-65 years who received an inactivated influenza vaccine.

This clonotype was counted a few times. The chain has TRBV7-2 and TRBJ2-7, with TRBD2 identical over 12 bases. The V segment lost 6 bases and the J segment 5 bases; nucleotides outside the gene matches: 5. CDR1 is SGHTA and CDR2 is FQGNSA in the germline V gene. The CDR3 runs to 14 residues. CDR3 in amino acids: CASRTGLAGNEQYF. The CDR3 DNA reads TGTGCCAGCAGGACCGGACTAGCGGGGAACGAGCAGTACTTC.

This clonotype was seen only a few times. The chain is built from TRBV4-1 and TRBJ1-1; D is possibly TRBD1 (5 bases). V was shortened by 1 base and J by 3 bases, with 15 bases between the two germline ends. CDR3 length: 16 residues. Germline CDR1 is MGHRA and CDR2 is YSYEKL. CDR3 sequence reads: CASSQGRWGKDTEAFF. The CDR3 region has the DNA TGCGCCAGCAGCCAAGGACGTTGGGGGAAGGACACTGAAGCTTTCTTT.

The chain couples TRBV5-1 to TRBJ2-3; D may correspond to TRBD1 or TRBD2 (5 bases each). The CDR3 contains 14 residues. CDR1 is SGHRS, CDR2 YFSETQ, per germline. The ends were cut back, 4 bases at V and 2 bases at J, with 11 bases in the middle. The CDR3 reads CASSGDRNTDTQYF. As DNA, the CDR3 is TGCGCCAGCAGCGGGGACCGGAACACAGATACGCAGTATTTT.

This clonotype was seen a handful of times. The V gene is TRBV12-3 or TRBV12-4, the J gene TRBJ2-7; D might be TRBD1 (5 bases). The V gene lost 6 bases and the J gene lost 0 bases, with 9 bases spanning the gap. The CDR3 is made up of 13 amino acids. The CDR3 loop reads CASSRQLSYEQYF. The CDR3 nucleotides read TGTGCCAGCAGCCGACAGCTCTCCTACGAGCAGTACTTC.

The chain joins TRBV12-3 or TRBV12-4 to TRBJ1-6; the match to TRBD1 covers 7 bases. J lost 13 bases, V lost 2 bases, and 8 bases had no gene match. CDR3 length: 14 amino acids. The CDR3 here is CASSLRDSGSPLHF. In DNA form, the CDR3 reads TGTGCCAGCAGTTTACGGGACAGTGGCTCTCCCCTCCACTTT.

Here the CDR3 reads CASRRRDSDNEQFF. The CDR3 DNA follows: TGTGCCAGCAGACGCCGGGACAGCGACAATGAGCAGTTCTTC. The chain links TRBV27 to TRBJ2-1; 7 bases align to TRBD1. Germline V CDR1 and CDR2: MNHEY, SMNVEV (reference sequence). This CDR3 is built from 14 residues. V dropped 6 bases and J dropped 5; count of bases not matched to a gene: 7.

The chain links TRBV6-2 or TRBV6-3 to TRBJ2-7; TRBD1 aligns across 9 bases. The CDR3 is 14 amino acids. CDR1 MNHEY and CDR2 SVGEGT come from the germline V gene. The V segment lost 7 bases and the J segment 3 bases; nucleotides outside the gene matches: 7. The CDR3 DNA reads TGTGCCAGCAAATCGGGACAGGGAAACTACGAGCAGTACTTC. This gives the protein CASKSGQGNYEQYF.

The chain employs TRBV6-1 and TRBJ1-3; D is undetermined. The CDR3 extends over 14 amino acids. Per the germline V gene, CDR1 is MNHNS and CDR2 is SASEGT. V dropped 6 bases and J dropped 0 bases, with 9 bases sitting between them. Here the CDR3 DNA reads TGTGCCAGCAGGCAAGACGTCTCTGGAAACACCATATATTTT. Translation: CASRQDVSGNTIYF.

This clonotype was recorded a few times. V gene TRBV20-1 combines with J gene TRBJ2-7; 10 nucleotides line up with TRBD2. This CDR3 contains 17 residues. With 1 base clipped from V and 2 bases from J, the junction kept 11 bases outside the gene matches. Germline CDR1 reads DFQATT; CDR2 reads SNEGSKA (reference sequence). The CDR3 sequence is CSARGPDVAGGTYEQYF. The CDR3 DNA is TGCAGTGCTAGAGGCCCAGACGTAGCGGGAGGAACCTACGAGCAGTACTTC.

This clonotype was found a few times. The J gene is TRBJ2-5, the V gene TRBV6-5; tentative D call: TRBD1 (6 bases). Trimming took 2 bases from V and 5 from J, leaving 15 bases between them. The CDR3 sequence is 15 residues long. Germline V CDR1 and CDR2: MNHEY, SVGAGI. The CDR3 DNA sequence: TGTGCCAGCAGTTACGGAGACTCAGGGGTTGAGACCCAGTACTTC. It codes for CASSYGDSGVETQYF.

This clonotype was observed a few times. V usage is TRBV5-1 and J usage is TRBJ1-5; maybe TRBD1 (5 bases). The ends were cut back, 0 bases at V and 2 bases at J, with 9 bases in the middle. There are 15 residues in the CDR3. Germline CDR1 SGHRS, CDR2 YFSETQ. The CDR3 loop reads CASSLGDGRNQPQHF. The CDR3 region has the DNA TGCGCCAGCAGCTTGGGGGACGGACGCAATCAGCCCCAGCATTTT.

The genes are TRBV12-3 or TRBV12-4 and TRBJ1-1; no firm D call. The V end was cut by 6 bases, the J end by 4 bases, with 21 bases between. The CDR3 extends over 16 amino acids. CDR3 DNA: TGTGCCAGCAGCGCCAGGTCGTGGAGTCTTGGCACTGAAGCTTTCTTT. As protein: CASSARSWSLGTEAFF.

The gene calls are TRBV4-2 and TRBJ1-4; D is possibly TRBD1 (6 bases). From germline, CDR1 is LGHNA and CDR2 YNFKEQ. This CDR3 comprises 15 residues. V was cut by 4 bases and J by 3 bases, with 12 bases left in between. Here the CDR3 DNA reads TGTGCCAGCAGCCCTGAACAGGGTCCTAATGAAAAACTGTTTTTT. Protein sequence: CASSPEQGPNEKLFF.

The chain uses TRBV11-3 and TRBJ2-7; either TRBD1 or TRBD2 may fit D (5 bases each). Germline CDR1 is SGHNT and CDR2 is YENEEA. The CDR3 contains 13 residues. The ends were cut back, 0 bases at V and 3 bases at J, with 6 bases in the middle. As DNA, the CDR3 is TGTGCCAGCAGCTTAGAGGGGGACTACGAGCAGTACTTC. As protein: CASSLEGDYEQYF.

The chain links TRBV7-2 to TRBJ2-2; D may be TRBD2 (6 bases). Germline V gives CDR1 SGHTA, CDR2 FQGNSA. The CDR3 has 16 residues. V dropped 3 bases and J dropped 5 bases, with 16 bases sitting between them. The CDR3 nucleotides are TGTGCCAGCAGCTTGTCGACCGGGAGAGGAACCGGGGAGCTGTTTTTT. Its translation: CASSLSTGRGTGELFF.

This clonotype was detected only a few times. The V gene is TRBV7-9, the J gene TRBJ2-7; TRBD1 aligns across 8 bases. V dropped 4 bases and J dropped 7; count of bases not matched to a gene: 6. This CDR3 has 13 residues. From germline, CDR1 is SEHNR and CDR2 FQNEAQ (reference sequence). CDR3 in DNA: TGTGCCAGCAGCTCTTGGACAGGGCGGGAGCAGTACTTC. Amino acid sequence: CASSSWTGREQYF.

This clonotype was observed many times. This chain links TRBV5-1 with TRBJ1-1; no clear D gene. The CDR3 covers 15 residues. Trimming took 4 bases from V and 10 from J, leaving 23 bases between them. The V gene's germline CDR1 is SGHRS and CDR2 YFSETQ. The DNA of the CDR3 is TGCGCCAGCAGCACAAACCCTAGCCTGACGGAGGGAGCTTTCTTT. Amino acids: CASSTNPSLTEGAFF.

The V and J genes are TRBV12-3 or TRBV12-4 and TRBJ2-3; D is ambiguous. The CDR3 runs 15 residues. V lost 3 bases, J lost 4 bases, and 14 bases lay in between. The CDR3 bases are TGTGCCAGCAGTTTTCGCAGGACGAGCGCAGATACGCAGTATTTT. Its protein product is CASSFRRTSADTQYF.

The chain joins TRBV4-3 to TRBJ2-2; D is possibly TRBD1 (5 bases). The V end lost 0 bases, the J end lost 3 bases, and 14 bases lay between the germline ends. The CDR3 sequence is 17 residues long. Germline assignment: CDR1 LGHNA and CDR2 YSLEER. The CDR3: CASSQDFLRTHTGELFF. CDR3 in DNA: TGCGCCAGCAGCCAAGATTTTCTTAGGACACACACCGGGGAGCTGTTTTTT.

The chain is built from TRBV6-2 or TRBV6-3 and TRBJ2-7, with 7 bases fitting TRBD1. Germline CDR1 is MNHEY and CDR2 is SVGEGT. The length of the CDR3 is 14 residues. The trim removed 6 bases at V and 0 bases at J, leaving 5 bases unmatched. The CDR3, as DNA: TGTGCCAGCAGACTCCGGGACAGCTCCTACGAGCAGTACTTC. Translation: CASRLRDSSYEQYF.

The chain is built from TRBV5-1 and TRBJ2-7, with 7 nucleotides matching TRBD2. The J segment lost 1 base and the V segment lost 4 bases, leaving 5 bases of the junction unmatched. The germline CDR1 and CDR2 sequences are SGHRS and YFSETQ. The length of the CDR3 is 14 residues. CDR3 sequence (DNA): TGCGCCAGCAGCGTTGGACTAGAATCCTACGAGCAGTACTTC. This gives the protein CASSVGLESYEQYF.

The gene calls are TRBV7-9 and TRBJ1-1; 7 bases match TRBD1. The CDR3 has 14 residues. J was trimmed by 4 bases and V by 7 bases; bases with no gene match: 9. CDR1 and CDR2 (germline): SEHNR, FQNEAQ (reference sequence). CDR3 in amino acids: CASTPGTETTEAFF. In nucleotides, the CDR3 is TGTGCCAGCACTCCCGGGACAGAAACCACTGAAGCTTTCTTT. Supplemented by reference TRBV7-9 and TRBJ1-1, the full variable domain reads DTGVSQNPRHKITKRGQNVTFRCDPISEHNRLYWYRQTLGQGPEFLTYFQNEAQLEKSRLLSDRFSAERPKGSFSTLEIQRTEQGDSAMYLCASTPGTETTEAFFGQGTRLTVV.